The next 10 T cell receptor beta chains were all read from a single sample in a study of early T cells in non-severe SARS-CoV-2 infection. TCRdb re-called the 5' RACE reads with MiXCR, one entry per CDR3 protein. This repertoire shows 25,000 to 30,000 distinct CDR3 sequences, 4.5% to 5.5% found once; its top ten account for 10% to 13%. Sequencing input: whole blood. The receptors here all came from an adult who was a healthcare worker with PCR-confirmed SARS-CoV-2 infection or an uninfected control (not recorded which).

The sample holds many counts of this clonotype. The V and J genes are TRBV6-2 or TRBV6-3 and TRBJ2-7; D is uncertain. Germline CDR1 MNHEY, CDR2 SVGEGT. Trimming removed 2 bases at V and 0 bases at J, with 8 bases between. CDR3 length: 14 amino acids. The CDR3 DNA sequence: TGTGCCAGCAGTTACCGGCTTTCCTCCTACGAGCAGTACTTC. It is translated as CASSYRLSSYEQYF.

This clonotype was observed at least ten times. This chain joins TRBV7-3 and TRBJ2-1; D is tentatively TRBD1 or TRBD2 (5 bases each). Germline V gene sequence: CDR1 SGHTA, CDR2 FQGTGA. The CDR3 is 13 residues long. V was trimmed by 5 bases and J by 9 bases, leaving 14 bases between them. The CDR3 here is CASSLSRGAEQFF. CDR3 bases: TGTGCCAGCAGCCTGTCGAGGGGAGCTGAGCAGTTCTTC.

This clonotype was counted between two and nine times. The chain carries TRBV19 and TRBJ2-3; D is perhaps TRBD2 (5 bases). Germline V gene data show CDR1 as LNHDA and CDR2 as SQIVND (reference sequence). Trimming cost V 7 bases and J 1 base, with 12 bases left between them. The CDR3 loop spans 14 amino acids. CDR3 sequence reads: CASKAGWGTDTQYF. In nucleotides, the CDR3 is TGTGCCAGTAAGGCGGGTTGGGGCACAGATACGCAGTATTTT.

The table lists this clonotype with many counts. The V gene is TRBV19, the J gene TRBJ1-5; TRBD1 is a possible D gene (6 bases). The CDR3 sequence is 14 residues long. The V end lost 7 bases, the J end lost 7 bases, and 17 bases lay between the germline ends. CDR1 is LNHDA and CDR2 is SQIVND in the germline V gene (reference sequence). CDR3 DNA sequence: TGTGCCAGTAAAGGGACGTCCGACAGGCAGCCCCAGCATTTT. It is translated as CASKGTSDRQPQHF.

The chain carries TRBV20-1 and TRBJ1-3; D gene unclear. CDR3 size: 14 residues. The germline V gene encodes CDR1 DFQATT and CDR2 SNEGSKA (reference sequence). Trimming removed 3 bases from V and 4 bases from J, with 13 bases in between. CDR3 residues: CSASPGMSGNTIYF. The CDR3 DNA reads as TGCAGTGCTAGCCCAGGAATGTCAGGAAACACCATATATTTT.

This clonotype was seen repeatedly, ten times or more. V and J are TRBV5-1 and TRBJ2-7, with 13 bases that match TRBD2. Trimming removed 4 bases from V and 1 base from J; junction bases left unmatched: 2. Germline V gene sequence: CDR1 SGHRS, CDR2 YFSETQ. This CDR3 is 15 amino acids long. DNA of the CDR3: TGCGCCAGCAGCGCGGGACTAGCGGGATCCTACGAGCAGTACTTC. As protein: CASSAGLAGSYEQYF.

Ten or more counts support this clonotype. The V gene is TRBV28, the J gene TRBJ2-7, with 8 bases matching TRBD1. J lost 4 bases, V lost 6 bases, and 8 bases had no gene match. Germline CDR1 is MDHEN and CDR2 is SYDVKM. The CDR3 loop spans 14 amino acids. The DNA of the CDR3 is TGTGCCAGCAGACGCGTAGGGGACAGGTACGAGCAGTACTTC. Encoded protein: CASRRVGDRYEQYF.

This clonotype was recorded at least ten times. The chain couples TRBV7-9 to TRBJ2-1, with a tentative D call TRBD2 (6 bases). There are 15 residues in the CDR3. Germline V CDR1 and CDR2: SEHNR, FQNEAQ (reference sequence). V was cut by 5 bases and J by 4 bases, with 15 bases left in between. In DNA, the CDR3 is TGTGCCAGCAGCAAGACCGGGACTGAGTACAATGAGCAGTTCTTC. It encodes CASSKTGTEYNEQFF.

Note on this clonotype: Being one base from a much bigger clone, this may be a read error. The chain is built from TRBV28 and TRBJ2-7; 7 nucleotides agree with TRBD2. Looked up from germline, CDR1 is MDHEN and CDR2 is SYDVKM. CDR3 length equals 14 residues. J lost 2 bases, V lost 11 bases, and 12 bases had no gene match. CDR3 in DNA: TGTGCCTCTCACATAGTGGGAGGGACCTACGAGCAGTACTTC. Its translation: CASHIVGGTYEQYF. Complete variable domain (other parts from reference TRBV28 and TRBJ2-7): DVKVTQSSRYLVKRTGEKVFLECVQDMDHENMFWYRQDPGLGLRLIYFSYDVKMKEKGDIPEGYSVSREKKERFSLILESASTNQTSMYLCASHIVGGTYEQYFGPGTRLTVT.

This clonotype was counted at least ten times. The chain employs TRBV11-2 and TRBJ2-7; D is unclear. Trimming took off 5 bases at V and 4 bases at J, with 9 bases between the two ends. The CDR3 totals 12 residues. The germline gives CDR1 SGHAT, CDR2 FQNNGV. The CDR3 region has the DNA TGTGCCAGCAGCCCCTCGGAGTACGAGCAGTACTTC. Protein sequence: CASSPSEYEQYF.